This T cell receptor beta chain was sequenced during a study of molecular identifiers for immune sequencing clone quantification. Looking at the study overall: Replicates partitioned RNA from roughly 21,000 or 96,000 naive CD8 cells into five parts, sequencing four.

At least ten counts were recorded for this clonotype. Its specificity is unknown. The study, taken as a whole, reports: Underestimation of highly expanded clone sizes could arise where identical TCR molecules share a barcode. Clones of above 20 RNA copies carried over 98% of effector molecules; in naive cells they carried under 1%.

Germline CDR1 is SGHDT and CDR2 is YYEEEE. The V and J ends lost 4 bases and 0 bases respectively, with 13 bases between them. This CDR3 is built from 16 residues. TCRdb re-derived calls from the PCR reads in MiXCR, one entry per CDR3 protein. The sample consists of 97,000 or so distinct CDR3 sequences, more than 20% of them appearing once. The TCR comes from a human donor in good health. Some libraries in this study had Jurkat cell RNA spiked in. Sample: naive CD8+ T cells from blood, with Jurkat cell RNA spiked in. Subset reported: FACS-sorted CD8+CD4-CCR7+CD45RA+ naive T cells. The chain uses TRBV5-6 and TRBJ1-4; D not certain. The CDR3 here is CASSPWPGSTNEKLFF. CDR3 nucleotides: TGTGCCAGCAGCCCCTGGCCGGGCTCAACTAATGAAAAACTGTTTTTT.